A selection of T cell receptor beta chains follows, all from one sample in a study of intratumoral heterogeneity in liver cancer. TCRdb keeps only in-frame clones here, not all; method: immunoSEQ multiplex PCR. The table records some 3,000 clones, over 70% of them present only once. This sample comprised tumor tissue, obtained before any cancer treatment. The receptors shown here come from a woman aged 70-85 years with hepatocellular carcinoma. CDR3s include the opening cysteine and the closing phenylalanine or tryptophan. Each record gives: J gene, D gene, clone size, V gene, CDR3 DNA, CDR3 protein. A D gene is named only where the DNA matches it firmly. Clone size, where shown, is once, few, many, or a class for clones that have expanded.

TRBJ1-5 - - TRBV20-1 TGCAGTGCTAGTGGGGCTTTCGGACAGCCCCAGCATTTT CSASGAFGQPQHF
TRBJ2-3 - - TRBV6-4 TGTGCCAGCAGTGAGTCGGCGGATGGGGATACGCAGTATTTT CASSESADGDTQYF
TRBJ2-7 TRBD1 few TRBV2 TGTGCCAGCTCCCGACAGGGCCACTACGAGCAGTACTTC CASSRQGHYEQYF
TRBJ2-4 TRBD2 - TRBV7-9 TGTGCCAGCAGCTCAGGGACTAGCGGGAGTCGAGACTTC CASSSGTSGSRDF
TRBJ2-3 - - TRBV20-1 TGCAGTGCTAGGTCACAGATGACGCAGTATTTT CSARSQMTQYF
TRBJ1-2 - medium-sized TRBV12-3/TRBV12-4 TGTGCCAGCACCTTGTCGACCCTCTATGGCTACACCTTC CASTLSTLYGYTF
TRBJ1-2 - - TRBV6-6 TGTGCCAGCTCTGGGGGGGGCGAGAACCCGCAGGGCTACACCTTC CASSGGGENPQGYTF
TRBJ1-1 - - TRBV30 TGTGCCTGGAGTCGGTGGGGAGGTGAGGACACTGAAGCTTTCTTT CAWSRWGGEDTEAFF
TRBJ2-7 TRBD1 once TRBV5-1 TGCGCCAGCAGCGGCGGTTCGGGACAGGGTAAATACGAGCAGTACTTC CASSGGSGQGKYEQYF
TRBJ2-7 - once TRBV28 TGTGCCAGCAAAGTCCCAGGGAGCTCCTACGAGCAGTACTTC CASKVPGSSYEQYF
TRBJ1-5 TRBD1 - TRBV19 TGTGCCAGTACCGACAGGGGGGCGGGCAATCAGCCCCAGCATTTT CASTDRGAGNQPQHF
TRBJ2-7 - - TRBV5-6 TGTGCCAGCAGCCTGAACGGAGGGGTGAGCGAGCAGTACTTC CASSLNGGVSEQYF
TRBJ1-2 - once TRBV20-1 TGCAGTGCTGGCGTCGGCTACACCTTC CSAGVGYTF
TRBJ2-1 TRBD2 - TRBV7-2 TGTGCCAGCAGCTTTACGGGATCAGCGGGAGTAAATTACAATGAGCAGTTCTTC CASSFTGSAGVNYNEQFF
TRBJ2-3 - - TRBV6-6 TGTGCCAGCAGTAAACGGGAGCGTCGGCCCACAGATACGCAGTATTTT CASSKRERRPTDTQYF
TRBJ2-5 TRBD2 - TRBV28 TGTGCCAGCAGACCTACTAGCGGGAGGAACCAAGAGACCCAGTACTTC CASRPTSGRNQETQYF
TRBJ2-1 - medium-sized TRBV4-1 TGCGCCAGCAGCCAAGTAGGGACCTACAATGAGCAGTTCTTC CASSQVGTYNEQFF
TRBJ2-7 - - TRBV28 TGTGCCAGCGTGCGAGAGCACGAGCAGTACTTC CASVREHEQYF
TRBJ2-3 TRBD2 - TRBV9 TGTGCCAGCAGCGTGGATAGCGGGACCGTAGATACGCAGTATTTT CASSVDSGTVDTQYF
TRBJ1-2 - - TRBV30 TGTGCCTGGAGCTCCGGGTTTGGCTACACCTTC CAWSSGFGYTF
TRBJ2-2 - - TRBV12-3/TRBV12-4 TGTGCCAGCAGGCCTACCGGGGCCGGGGAGCTGTTTTTT CASRPTGAGELFF